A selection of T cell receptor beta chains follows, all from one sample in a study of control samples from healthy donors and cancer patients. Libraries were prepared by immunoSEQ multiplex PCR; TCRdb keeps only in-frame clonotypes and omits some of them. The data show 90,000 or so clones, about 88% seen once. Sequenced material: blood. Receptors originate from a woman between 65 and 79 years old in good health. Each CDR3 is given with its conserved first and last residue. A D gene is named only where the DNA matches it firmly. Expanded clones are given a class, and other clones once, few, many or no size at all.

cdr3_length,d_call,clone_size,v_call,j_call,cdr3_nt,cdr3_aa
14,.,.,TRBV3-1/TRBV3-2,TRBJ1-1,TGTGCCAGCAGCCATAATTTAAGGGCCACTGAAGCTTTCTTT,CASSHNLRATEAFF
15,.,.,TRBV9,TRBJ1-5,TGTGCCAGCAGCTCTGAGGGGATCGGCAATCAGCCCCAGCATTTT,CASSSEGIGNQPQHF
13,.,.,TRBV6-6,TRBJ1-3,TGTGCCAGCAGCCAAGCCGTAAGGGGTACCATATATTTT,CASSQAVRGTIYF
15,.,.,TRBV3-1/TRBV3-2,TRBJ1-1,TGTGCCAGCAGCCAAGAGTTCAGGGGGAACACTGAAGCTTTCTTT,CASSQEFRGNTEAFF
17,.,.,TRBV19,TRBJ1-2,TGTGCCAGTAGTCGTGGGTCGGGGTCGAGGGACGCTTATGGCTACACCTTC,CASSRGSGSRDAYGYTF
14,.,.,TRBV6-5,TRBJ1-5,TGTGCCAGCAGTATGACAGGCAGCAATCAGCCCCAGCATTTT,CASSMTGSNQPQHF
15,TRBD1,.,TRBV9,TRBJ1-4,TGTGCCAGCAGCCCCGGACAGGGGGCGGCTGAAAAACTGTTTTTT,CASSPGQGAAEKLFF
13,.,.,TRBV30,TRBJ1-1,TGTGCCTGGAGTGTACTCAAGAACACTGAAGCTTTCTTT,CAWSVLKNTEAFF
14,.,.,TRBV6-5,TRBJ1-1,TGTGCCAGCAGACCGACAGTTCGAGGGGCTGAAGCTTTCTTT,CASRPTVRGAEAFF
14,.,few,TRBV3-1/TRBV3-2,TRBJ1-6,TGTGCCAGCAGCCAAGTAACAGGTTATTCACCCCTCCACTTT,CASSQVTGYSPLHF
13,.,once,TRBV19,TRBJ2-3,TGTGCCAGTAGTATAGGTTTGCCGGATACGCAGTATTTT,CASSIGLPDTQYF
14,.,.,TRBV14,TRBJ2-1,TGTGCCAGCAGCCAGCCGGGCGCCAACAATGAGCAGTTCTTC,CASSQPGANNEQFF
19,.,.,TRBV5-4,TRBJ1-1,TGTGCCAGCAGCTTGGGCGGAGACTTCCCTATTCGGGTGAACACTGAAGCTTTCTTT,CASSLGGDFPIRVNTEAFF
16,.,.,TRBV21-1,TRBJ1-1,TGTGCCAGCAGCAAATTCTTGGCAGGGGCCGGCGATCGAATTTTCTTT,CASSKFLAGAGDRIFF
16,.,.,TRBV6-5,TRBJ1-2,TGTGCCAGCAGTTCCCGCAAGGGCGGATTTGGGAATGGCTACACCTTC,CASSSRKGGFGNGYTF
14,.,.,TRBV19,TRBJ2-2,TGTGCCAGTAGTATGCAAGGGGACACCGGGGAGCTGTTTTTT,CASSMQGDTGELFF
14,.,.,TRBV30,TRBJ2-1,TGTGCCTGGAGTGTACAGCCCTGGGGGAATGAGCAGTTCTTC,CAWSVQPWGNEQFF
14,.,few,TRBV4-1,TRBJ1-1,TGCGCCAGCAGGGGACTTCTACGGAACACTGAAGCTTTCTTT,CASRGLLRNTEAFF
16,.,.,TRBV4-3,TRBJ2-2,TGCGCCAGCAGCCAAGACGTCGGGTCGAACACCGGGGAGCTGTTTTTT,CASSQDVGSNTGELFF
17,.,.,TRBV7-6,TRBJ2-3,TGTGCCAGCAGCTTAGGAGGCCCGACTATTGGAACAGATACGCAGTATTTT,CASSLGGPTIGTDTQYF
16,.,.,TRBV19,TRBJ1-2,TGTGCCAGTAGTAAGGGACACCGAAATACAAACTATGGCTACACCTTC,CASSKGHRNTNYGYTF
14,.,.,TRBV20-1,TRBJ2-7,TGCAGTGCTAGTGGGCAGGGGGGGGCCTACGAGCAGTACTTC,CSASGQGGAYEQYF